This paragraph reports one TCR beta chain. From germline, CDR1 is SGHAT and CDR2 FQNNGV. Trimming removed 4 bases from V and 4 bases from J; junction bases left unmatched: 7. The CDR3 totals 18 residues. Original methodology: Amplification of reference gene primers provided the estimated nucleated cell counts. Assay: immunoSEQ multiplex PCR; the TCRdb copy retains only in-frame clones and omits some. The D gene and trimming were derived from the DNA, and the V and J assignments and clone size from that table. The top ten clones hold 9.5% to 10% of a sample with about 220,000 clones, roughly 84% of them seen once. This record comes from a study of blood T cell repertoires in COVID-19. Turning to the study itself: Italy, Spain and the United States were the sources of the convalescent and acute COVID-19 samples. Nucleic acid was either cDNA or gDNA, and it came from T cells, B-cell-depleted T cells, or PBMCs.

The sample consisted of peripheral blood. This TCR derives from a man aged 50 to 60 with active or convalescent COVID-19. V is TRBV11-2 and J is TRBJ2-2; 15 nucleotides align to TRBD2. The CDR3 sequence is CASSYGLAGGPGTGELFF. CDR3 in DNA: TGTGCCAGCAGCTACGGACTAGCGGGGGGGCCGGGCACCGGGGAGCTGTTTTTT.